The clone carrying this T cell receptor (beta chain) was recorded at least ten times. The data stem from a study of T cells in Graves' hyperthyroidism and ophthalmopathy. Study information: Pretreatment peripheral blood was obtained at initial diagnosis.

The CDR3 regions of TCR beta were amplified from RNA transcripts. First-round RT-PCR targeting the TCR CDR3 was performed with the HTBI primer set. MiXCR was run by TCRdb on the multiplex PCR reads, yielding one entry per CDR3 protein. Counted here are under 400,000 distinct CDR3 sequences, around 15% occurring once; the ten biggest clones make up approximately 19%. In the ophthalmopathy cohort, Clinical Activity Score was at least 3, NOSPECS grade at least 4, and duration under 3 months. The CDR3 consists of 12 residues. V was trimmed by 0 bases and J by 5 bases, leaving 3 bases between them. Germline V gene data show CDR1 as LGHDT and CDR2 as YNNKEL (reference sequence).

This clonotype was obtained from a woman in her sixties or seventies with Graves' ophthalmopathy. V usage is TRBV3-1 and J usage is TRBJ2-3; D not resolved. Source material: blood. The CDR3 bases are TGTGCCAGCAGCCAAGATGTAGATACGCAGTATTTT. This codes for CASSQDVDTQYF.